The 31 T cell receptor beta chains given below trace back to one sample, sequenced in a study of beta chain features in type 1 diabetes. As every portion of the isolated RNA was reverse transcribed, the sequencing read expressed TCRB transcripts. The assay was immunoSEQ multiplex PCR, and TCRdb's table has in-frame clones only and misses some. The data hold 600,000 to 750,000 clones, with about an eighth observed a single time. Study results and caveats: TCRB CDR3 length was moderately but significantly reduced in all four CD4+ subsets of Type 1 diabetes patients.

These receptors have no known antigen. Sequencing input: naive CD4+ T cells from blood. Receptors originate from a man aged 30 to 39 with type 1 diabetes.

In the case of this clone: The sample carries other DNA sequences with the same CDR3. The chain uses TRBV30 and TRBJ1-2; perhaps TRBD1 as D (5 bases). Germline lookup yields CDR1 GTSNPN and CDR2 SVGIG (reference sequence). Trimming took off 2 bases at V and 8 bases at J, with 15 bases between the two ends. The length of the CDR3 is 13 residues. CDR3 nucleotides: TGTGCCTGGAGTACGGGGGGACCGGGGGGCTACACCTTC. Its protein is CAWSTGGPGGYTF.

This clone has just a few counts. The chain has TRBV7-3 and TRBJ2-1; the D gene is possibly TRBD2 (5 bases). This CDR3 region has 15 residues. Trimming pared 2 bases from V and 5 bases from J, leaving 13 bases between. Looked up from germline, CDR1 is SGHTA and CDR2 is FQGTGA. The CDR3 DNA is TGTGCCAGCAGCTTAGGGCCCCCCGGGAACAATGAGCAGTTCTTC. It yields the protein CASSLGPPGNNEQFF.

This clone has a handful of counts. The chain joins TRBV7-9 to TRBJ2-7, with D uncertain. V dropped 0 bases and J dropped 2 bases, with 11 bases sitting between them. From germline, CDR1 is SEHNR and CDR2 FQNEAQ (reference sequence). This CDR3 spans 15 amino acids. The CDR3, as DNA: TGTGCCAGCAGCTTAGCCGATCGCAGGCCCTACGAGCAGTACTTC. The encoded protein is CASSLADRRPYEQYF.

The sample holds a few counts of this clone. The CDR3 nucleotides read TGTGCCAGCAGCGCCCTGTCGCGGCAGGCAGCGGGTGGCTACACCTTC. Its protein is CASSALSRQAAGGYTF. J is TRBJ1-2 and V is TRBV9; D is undetermined. CDR1 and CDR2 from the germline V gene are SGDLS and YYNGEE. Trimming shortened V by 3 bases and J by 7 bases, and 22 bases separated the two germline ends. The CDR3 loop spans 16 amino acids.

J is TRBJ2-2 and V is TRBV7-2; D is possibly TRBD2 (5 bases). CDR3 length equals 15 residues. V gave up 4 bases and J gave up 2 bases, with 11 bases separating them. Germline V gene lookup returns CDR1 SGHTA and CDR2 FQGNSA. For the CDR3, the DNA is TGTGCCAGCAGCTCCGGACTGGTAAACACCGGGGAGCTGTTTTTT. Translating it yields CASSSGLVNTGELFF.

The chain uses TRBV5-1 and TRBJ2-7; 7 bases map to TRBD1. Germline loops: CDR1 SGHRS, CDR2 YFSETQ. V dropped 0 bases and J dropped 5; count of bases not matched to a gene: 5. This CDR3 spans 14 amino acids. CDR3 residues: CASSLGQGRDEQYF. CDR3 DNA sequence: TGCGCCAGCAGCTTGGGACAGGGTAGGGACGAGCAGTACTTC.

This chain uses TRBV30 with TRBJ1-2; D is uncertain. Germline lookup yields CDR1 GTSNPN and CDR2 SVGIG (reference sequence). The CDR3 has 15 amino acids. The V end lost 0 bases, the J end lost 4 bases, and 15 bases lay between the germline ends. CDR3 loop: CAWSVGSIPGYGYTF. The CDR3 DNA reads as TGTGCCTGGAGTGTAGGGTCCATTCCGGGCTATGGCTACACCTTC.

CDR3 amino acids: CAWSVHAGDTIYF. CDR3 DNA: TGTGCCTGGAGTGTACACGCCGGGGACACCATATATTTT. The J gene is TRBJ1-3, the V gene TRBV30; no clear D gene. The CDR3 consists of 13 residues. The V end lost 0 bases, the J end lost 8 bases, and 11 bases lay between the germline ends. Germline CDR1 and CDR2: GTSNPN and SVGIG (reference sequence).

In this sample, this clone turned up a few times. The chain couples TRBV30 to TRBJ2-1; D perhaps matches TRBD2 (5 bases). The CDR3 loop spans 12 amino acids. Trimming removed 2 bases from V and 6 bases from J, with 8 bases in between. CDR1 and CDR2 from the germline V gene are GTSNPN and SVGIG (reference sequence). CDR3 nucleotide sequence: TGTGCCTGGAGTAACGGGGTCAATGAGCAGTTCTTC. This codes for CAWSNGVNEQFF.

A single count supports this clone. V and J are TRBV30 and TRBJ2-2; a possible D gene is TRBD2 (7 bases). This CDR3 region has 15 residues. Trimming took 3 bases from V and 0 from J, leaving 11 bases between them. The germline gives CDR1 GTSNPN, CDR2 SVGIG (reference sequence). Here the CDR3 reads CAWSRGATNTGELFF. The CDR3 DNA follows: TGTGCCTGGAGCCGGGGGGCAACGAACACCGGGGAGCTGTTTTTT.

As regards this clone: The sample contains more than one DNA sequence encoding this CDR3. The CDR3 region is CASSPGDSNQPQHF. The CDR3 DNA reads as TGTGCCAGCTCACCGGGGGATAGCAATCAGCCCCAGCATTTT. The genes are TRBV18 and TRBJ1-5; tentative D call: TRBD1 (5 bases). The V end lost 3 bases, the J end lost 0 bases, and 6 bases lay between the germline ends. This CDR3 has 14 amino acids. The germline V gene encodes CDR1 KGHSH and CDR2 LQKENI.

This clone was counted between two and nine times. J is TRBJ1-1 and V is TRBV5-1; D might be TRBD1 (6 bases). The germline V and J ends were trimmed by 0 bases and 1 base, with 10 bases remaining between them. From germline, CDR1 is SGHRS and CDR2 YFSETQ. This CDR3 is built from 15 residues. The CDR3 DNA reads as TGCGCCAGCAGCTTGGTAGAGACAGGGAACACTGAAGCTTTCTTT. This translates into CASSLVETGNTEAFF.

This chain connects TRBV29-1 to TRBJ2-5; 8 nucleotides agree with TRBD2. Germline CDR1 is SQVTM and CDR2 is ANQGSEA. Trimming cost V 6 bases and J 1 base; bases outside gene matches: 4. The CDR3 loop spans 13 amino acids. The CDR3 loop reads CSVASGGQETQYF. The DNA for the CDR3 is TGCAGCGTGGCCAGCGGGGGCCAAGAGACCCAGTACTTC.

This clone turned up a few times. J is TRBJ2-2 and V is TRBV6-4; no clear D. The V and J ends lost 7 bases and 0 bases respectively, with 9 bases between them. The CDR3 has 14 amino acids. Germline V CDR1 and CDR2: MRHNA, SNTAGT. The CDR3 bases are TGTGCCAGCACCTTAACGGCGAACACCGGGGAGCTGTTTTTT. Residues: CASTLTANTGELFF.

This clone was seen a few times. Here the CDR3 DNA reads TGTGCCAGCAGCGTAGTGTTGGAAAGTGAGCAGTTCTTC. Its protein product is CASSVVLESEQFF. The V call is TRBV9, the J call TRBJ2-1; D gene unclear. V lost 0 bases, J lost 9 bases, and 10 bases lay in between. The CDR3 runs 13 residues. Germline CDR1 is SGDLS and CDR2 is YYNGEE.

This chain joins TRBV25-1 and TRBJ1-1; weak D call: TRBD1 (6 bases). Germline assignment: CDR1 MGHDK and CDR2 SYGVNS. The V and J ends lost 3 bases and 8 bases respectively, with 13 bases between them. CDR3 length: 13 residues. The CDR3 DNA is TGTGCCAGCAGTGATACAGGGTTGTTCGAAGCTTTCTTT. Translated, it gives CASSDTGLFEAFF.

This clone was found a few times. The J gene is TRBJ2-2, the V gene TRBV29-1; 9 bases line up with TRBD1. CDR3 length: 14 amino acids. Trimming took 7 bases from V and 5 from J; bases not matched to a gene: 8. Germline lookup yields CDR1 SQVTM and CDR2 ANQGSEA. CDR3 protein: CSARTGVRTGELFF. The CDR3 nucleotides are TGCAGCGCCCGGACAGGGGTTAGGACCGGGGAGCTGTTTTTT.

The CDR3 DNA reads TGTGCCAGCGACGGAGGGGGATCCTACAATGAGCAGTTCTTC. This sequence encodes CASDGGGSYNEQFF. The chain couples TRBV11-2 to TRBJ2-1; D may match TRBD1 or TRBD2 (6 bases each). CDR1 SGHAT and CDR2 FQNNGV come from the germline V gene. The V and J ends lost 8 bases and 1 base respectively, with 12 bases between them. This CDR3 region has 14 residues.

This sequence joins TRBV13 and TRBJ2-7; D is undetermined. The CDR3 consists of 14 residues. The ends were cut back, 5 bases at V and 2 bases at J, with 13 bases in the middle. Germline CDR1 and CDR2: PRHDT and FYEKMQ (reference sequence). The CDR3 DNA reads as TGTGCCAGCAGCCGGTCGACCGGACCCTACGAGCAGTACTTC. Translated: CASSRSTGPYEQYF.

At least ten counts were recorded for this clone. The junction departs from germline at one end; a sequencing error may be responsible. The gene calls are TRBV7-8 and TRBJ1-4; no clear D. This CDR3 has 14 residues. The germline CDR1 and CDR2 sequences are SGHVS and FQNEAQ. DNA for the CDR3: TGTGCCAGCAGATTAGGGTCGGTGAATGAAAAACTGTTTTTT. It encodes CASRLGSVNEKLFF.

The chain has TRBV7-2 and TRBJ1-2; TRBD1 agrees at 10 bases. Per the germline V gene, CDR1 is SGHTA and CDR2 is FQGNSA. The CDR3 has 16 amino acids. V was pared by 4 bases and J by 3 bases, with 8 bases of the junction left unmatched. The CDR3 sequence is CASSSRQGAQDYGYTF. In nucleotides, the CDR3 is TGTGCCAGCAGCTCGCGACAGGGGGCGCAGGACTATGGCTACACCTTC.

Here the CDR3 DNA reads TGTGCCAGCAGCGTTAGTAGGCGGTTGAGCTCCTACAATGAGCAGTTCTTC. Protein: CASSVSRRLSSYNEQFF. V usage is TRBV9 and J usage is TRBJ2-1; D is ambiguous. The CDR3 loop spans 17 amino acids. The germline gives CDR1 SGDLS, CDR2 YYNGEE. The germline V and J ends were trimmed by 2 bases and 0 bases, with 15 bases remaining between them.

This clone came up a few times. The chain is built from TRBV29-1 and TRBJ2-5; D unclear. The germline CDR1 and CDR2 sequences are SQVTM and ANQGSEA. V was pared by 0 bases and J by 3 bases, with 11 bases between. This CDR3 spans 14 amino acids. The CDR3 DNA follows: TGCAGCGTTGAAGAGGCAGGTCGCGAAGAGACCCAGTACTTC. Translating gives CSVEEAGREETQYF.

This clone was seen more than once but under ten times. The genes are TRBV12-5 and TRBJ2-1; possibly TRBD2 for D (6 bases). The V end lost 5 bases, the J end lost 5 bases, and 10 bases lay between the germline ends. The CDR3 has 13 residues. Germline values: CDR1 LGHNT, CDR2 FRNRAP. This CDR3 reads CASGVAANNEQFF. The CDR3 nucleotides read TGTGCTAGTGGTGTAGCGGCCAACAATGAGCAGTTCTTC.

This clone appeared a few times. This rearrangement joins TRBV10-1 to TRBJ1-2, with D hard to call. The CDR3 runs to 15 residues. CDR1 WNHNN and CDR2 SYGVQD come from the germline V gene (reference sequence). V was trimmed by 2 bases and J by 4 bases, leaving 14 bases between them. The chain's CDR3 is CASSEPTRAGYGYTF. The CDR3 DNA reads as TGCGCCAGCAGTGAGCCCACCCGGGCGGGCTATGGCTACACCTTC.

The chain is built from TRBV5-6 and TRBJ2-2, with D hard to call. CDR1 is SGHDT and CDR2 is YYEEEE in the germline V gene. The length of the CDR3 is 14 residues. V was clipped by 0 bases and J by 6 bases, with 9 bases between them. CDR3 sequence (DNA): TGTGCCAGCAGCTTGGGTGGGGTCTCCGGGGAGCTGTTTTTT. The encoded protein is CASSLGGVSGELFF.

This chain joins TRBV20-1 and TRBJ1-2; D perhaps matches TRBD1 (5 bases). Between the trimmed V and J ends, which lost 0 bases and 11 bases, there was a span of 10 bases. The CDR3 spans 11 residues. Germline loops: CDR1 DFQATT, CDR2 SNEGSKA (reference sequence). The CDR3 here is CSARETGRYTF. The CDR3 region has the DNA TGCAGTGCTAGAGAAACAGGACGATACACCTTC.

This clone was seen more than once but under ten times. The chain combines TRBV29-1 with TRBJ1-2; D is uncertain. CDR1 is SQVTM, CDR2 ANQGSEA, per germline. This CDR3 has 13 residues. V was trimmed by 5 bases and J by 1 base, leaving 11 bases between them. The CDR3 DNA is TGCAGCGTTTTATCAGGAAGTAACTATGGCTACACCTTC. Protein: CSVLSGSNYGYTF.

The sample holds a few counts of this clone. J is TRBJ2-3 and V is TRBV2; D is perhaps TRBD1 (5 bases). V shed 4 bases and J shed 0 bases, with 11 bases lying between them. Germline V lookup: CDR1 SNHLY, CDR2 FYNNEI. CDR3 length: 15 residues. The CDR3 bases are TGTGCCAGCAGTGGCACAGGCTTCAGCACAGATACGCAGTATTTT. This codes for CASSGTGFSTDTQYF. The whole variable domain, remainder taken from reference TRBV2 and TRBJ2-3, is EPEVTQTPSHQVTQMGQEVILRCVPISNHLYFYWYRQILGQKVEFLVSFYNNEISEKSEIFDDQFSVERPDGSNFTLKIRSTKLEDSAMYFCASSGTGFSTDTQYFGPGTRLTVL.

This clone was observed a handful of times. The rearrangement joins TRBV11-1 to TRBJ1-2, with TRBD1 matching over 7 bases. CDR1 is SGHAT and CDR2 is FQDESV in the germline V gene (reference sequence). V lost 5 bases and J lost 5; bases outside the gene matches: 5. The CDR3 runs 13 residues. CDR3 bases: TGTGCCAGCAGCCTACAGGGGCGGTATGGCTACACCTTC. This codes for CASSLQGRYGYTF. The complete variable domain, with remaining parts taken from reference TRBV11-1 and TRBJ1-2, reads EAEVAQSPRYKITEKSQAVAFWCDPISGHATLYWYRQILGQGPELLVQFQDESVVDDSQLPKDRFSAERLKGVDSTLKIQPAELGDSAMYLCASSLQGRYGYTFGSGTRLTVV.

V is TRBV6-5 and J is TRBJ1-2; 7 nucleotides agree with TRBD1. V shed 6 bases, J shed 4 bases, and the junction held 11 bases outside the gene matches. Germline V gives CDR1 MNHEY, CDR2 SVGAGI. This CDR3 comprises 15 residues. The CDR3 coding sequence is TGTGCCAGCAGGGGAGGGGGCGAAGATAGCTATGGCTACACCTTC. Translation gives CASRGGGEDSYGYTF.